These 8 T cell receptor beta chains share one sample of origin, sequenced in a study of blood T cells in healthy people across ages. The second PCR ran about 7 to 12 cycles with a sample-barcoded 5' primer and J-beta primers. TCRdb reprocessed the 5' RACE reads with MiXCR, giving one entry per CDR3 protein. The data show 1 million or so distinct CDR3 sequences, about 23% seen once. A further study also used this sample, focusing on T cells of mothers and their children.

Sequenced material: blood. The source of these receptors is a girl aged 2 to 9 in good health.

This clonotype was seen more than once but under ten times. The chain has TRBV15 and TRBJ2-4; 7 positions agree with TRBD1. Germline V CDR1 and CDR2: LNHNV, YYDKDF (reference sequence). Trimming took 5 bases from V and 5 from J; bases not matched to a gene: 12. The CDR3 is made up of 16 amino acids. The CDR3 sequence is CATSEGPTGVENIQYF. The CDR3 nucleotides are TGTGCCACCAGCGAGGGGCCTACAGGGGTAGAAAACATTCAGTACTTC.

This clonotype has at least ten counts. One end of the junction fails to match germline, which may point to a read error. The chain uses TRBV12-3 or TRBV12-4 and TRBJ2-5; D not resolved. The CDR3 is 13 residues long. CDR3 bases: TGTGCCAGCAGCTTAGGCAGGCAAGAGACCCAGTACTTC. This gives the protein CASSLGRQETQYF.

This clonotype was found a few times. The J gene is TRBJ2-1, the V gene TRBV6-1, with D possibly TRBD2 on 7 matching bases. The germline V gene has CDR1 MNHNS and CDR2 SASEGT. There are 16 residues in the CDR3. V was shortened by 6 bases and J by 4 bases, with 19 bases between the two germline ends. This chain's CDR3 is CASRGGPGDGYNEQFF. In DNA form, the CDR3 reads TGTGCCAGCAGGGGGGGGCCGGGAGATGGGTACAATGAGCAGTTCTTC.

This clonotype was detected a few times. The junction and the germline gene differ at one end; a read error may be behind it. This chain links TRBV3-1 with TRBJ1-2, with D possibly matching TRBD1 (5 bases). The CDR3 length is 14 residues. Germline V lookup: CDR1 LGHDT, CDR2 YNNKEL (reference sequence). The CDR3 nucleotides are TGTGCCAGCCGCCAACGCGGCGGGGGATCGGGCTACACCTTC. Its translation: CASRQRGGGSGYTF. The full variable domain, with the rest looked up from reference TRBV3-1 and TRBJ1-2, is DTAVSQTPKYLVTQMGNDKSIKCEQNLGHDTMYWYKQDSKKFLKIMFSYNNKELIINETVPNRFSPKSPDKAHLNLHINSLELGDSAVYFCASRQRGGGSGYTFGSGTRLTVV.

This chain uses TRBV20-1 with TRBJ2-7; possible D gene TRBD2, 6 bases. The V end lost 5 bases, the J end lost 0 bases, and 11 bases lay between the germline ends. The CDR3 totals 13 residues. CDR1 is DFQATT and CDR2 is SNEGSKA in the germline V gene (reference sequence). For the CDR3, the DNA is TGCAGTGCTTTGGACTACGACTCCTACGAGCAGTACTTC. Residues: CSALDYDSYEQYF.

The chain joins TRBV3-1 to TRBJ2-3; TRBD2 is a possible D gene (6 bases). CDR3 length: 16 amino acids. V lost 5 bases to trimming and J lost 4 bases, with 19 bases between them. Germline CDR1 reads LGHDT; CDR2 reads YNNKEL (reference sequence). The CDR3 nucleotides read TGTGCCAGCAGCTCTCGGGCCGCGGGCGGGGCAGATACGCAGTATTTT. Translation gives CASSSRAAGGADTQYF.

This sequence joins TRBV29-1 and TRBJ2-5, with D unclear. The J call is doubtful: the DNA matches TRBJ2-1 better. This CDR3 spans 11 amino acids. The germline V gene has CDR1 SQVTM and CDR2 ANQGSEA. The CDR3 bases are TGCAGCGTTGGGGGAAAGAATGAGCAGTTCTTC. It encodes CSVGGKNEQFF.

V usage is TRBV5-1 and J usage is TRBJ2-5; 13 bases are shared with TRBD2. CDR3 length equals 18 residues. CDR1 SGHRS and CDR2 YFSETQ come from the germline V gene. V was pared by 4 bases and J by 4 bases, with 13 bases of the junction left unmatched. In nucleotides, the CDR3 is TGCGCCAGCAGCGTGAGACTAGCGGGGGGCGGTCCGGGAGAGACCCAGTACTTC. This encodes CASSVRLAGGGPGETQYF.